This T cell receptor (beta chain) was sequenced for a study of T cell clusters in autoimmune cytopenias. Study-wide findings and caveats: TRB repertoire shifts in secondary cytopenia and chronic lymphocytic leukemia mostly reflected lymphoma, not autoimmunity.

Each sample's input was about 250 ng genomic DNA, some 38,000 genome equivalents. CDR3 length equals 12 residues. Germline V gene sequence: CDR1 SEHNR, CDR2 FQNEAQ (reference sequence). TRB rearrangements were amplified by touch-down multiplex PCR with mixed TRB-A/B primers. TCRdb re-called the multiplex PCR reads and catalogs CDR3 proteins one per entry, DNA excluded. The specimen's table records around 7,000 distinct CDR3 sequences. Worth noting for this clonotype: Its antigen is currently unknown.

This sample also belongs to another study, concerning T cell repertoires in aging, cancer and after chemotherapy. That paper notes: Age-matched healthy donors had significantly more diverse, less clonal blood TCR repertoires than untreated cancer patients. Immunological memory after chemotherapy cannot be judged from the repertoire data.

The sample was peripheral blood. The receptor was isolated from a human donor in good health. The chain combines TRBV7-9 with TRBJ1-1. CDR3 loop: CASSFDDTEAFF.